These T cell receptor delta chains were read from a single sample in a study of Vδ1+ human thymocytes. TCRdb reanalysed the multiplex PCR reads via CATT. This sample has 45,000 to 75,000 delta-chain clones, with roughly 16% found just once. Specimen: Vdelta1+ gamma-delta thymocytes from the thymus. These receptor sequences come from a girl under two years old who had congenital heart surgery. Each CDR3 is given with its conserved first and last residue. D genes are given only for firm matches. Clone size is shown for a subset of rows, as once, few, many or a class of expanded clone.

J gene | CDR3 length | V gene | clone size | D gene | CDR3 protein | CDR3 DNA
TRDJ1 | 21 | TRDV1 | few | . | CALGERNLRSSYWGPIDKLIF | TGTGCTCTTGGGGAACGGAACCTACGCTCTTCCTACTGGGGGCCTATTGATAAACTCATCTTT
TRDJ1 | 19 | TRDV1 | few | TRDD3 | CALGVLDTGGYSDTDKLIF | TGTGCTCTTGGTGTCCTGGATACTGGGGGATACTCCGACACCGATAAACTCATCTTT
TRDJ1 | 19 | TRDV1 | . | . | CALGEPTIPILGRTDKLIF | TGTGCTCTTGGGGAACCTACGATACCTATACTGGGACGTACCGATAAACTCATCTTT
TRDJ1 | 16 | TRDV1 | . | . | CALGEFPGFYTDKLIF | TGTGCTCTTGGGGAATTCCCGGGCTTCTACACCGATAAACTCATCTTT
TRDJ1 | 19 | TRDV1 | few | . | CALGDISQPKALHTDKLIF | TGTGCTCTTGGGGACATTTCCCAACCCAAAGCCCTACACACCGATAAACTCATCTTT
TRDJ1 | 18 | TRDV2 | many | TRDD3 | CACENPAGGYAYPDKLIF | TGTGCCTGTGAAAACCCTGCTGGGGGATACGCGTATCCCGATAAACTCATCTTT
TRDJ1 | 16 | TRDV1 | . | . | CALGERVFHYTDKLIF | TGTGCTCTTGGGGAAAGGGTCTTCCATTACACCGATAAACTCATCTTT
TRDJ1 | 18 | TRDV1 | . | TRDD3 | CALGETTTGWGIHDKLIF | TGTGCTCTTGGGGAAACCACTACTGGTTGGGGGATACACGATAAACTCATCTTT
TRDJ1 | 15 | TRDV1 | . | . | CALGELPAFYDKLIF | TGTGCTCTTGGGGAACTTCCCGCGTTCTACGATAAACTCATCTTT
TRDJ1 | 19 | TRDV1 | . | TRDD3 | CALGEIAHWVDTDTDKLIF | TGTGCTCTTGGGGAAATTGCCCACTGGGTGGATACGGATACCGATAAACTCATCTTT
TRDJ1 | 23 | TRDV1 | . | TRDD3 | CALGKGLVDFLFPILGDTDKLIF | TGTGCTCTTGGGAAGGGACTAGTGGATTTCCTGTTCCCCATACTGGGGGATACCGATAAACTCATCTTT
TRDJ1 | 15 | TRDV1 | few | TRDD3 | CALGELLGDRGSLIF | TGTGCTCTTGGGGAACTATTGGGGGACCGAGGCAGCCTCATCTTT
TRDJ1 | 20 | TRDV1 | few | TRDD3 | CALEEIPLATGGWYTDKLIF | TGTGCTCTCGAGGAAATCCCATTGGCTACCGGGGGATGGTACACCGATAAACTCATCTTT
TRDJ1 | 19 | TRDV1 | . | . | CALLLSFRSPYCNTDKLIF | TGTGCTCTGCTCCTTAGCTTCCGAAGCCCTTACTGTAACACCGATAAACTCATCTTT
TRDJ1 | 19 | TRDV1 | . | TRDD3 | CALGESNSFLGDKTDKLIF | TGTGCTCTTGGGGAATCCAATTCCTTCCTGGGGGATAAGACCGATAAACTCATCTTT
TRDJ1 | 17 | TRDV1 | . | TRDD3 | CALGDPVHGGYADKLIF | TGTGCTCTTGGGGACCCGGTGCATGGGGGATACGCGGATAAACTCATCTTT
TRDJ1 | 18 | TRDV1 | few | . | CALGELVPYIISPNKLIF | TGTGCTCTTGGGGAACTAGTCCCGTACATAATTTCACCGAATAAACTCATCTTT
TRDJ1 | 18 | TRDV1 | . | TRDD3 | CALGEPRFGGYVAGKLIF | TGTGCTCTTGGGGAACCCCGATTCGGGGGATACGTGGCGGGTAAACTCATCTTT
TRDJ1 | 23 | TRDV1 | once | . | CALGESIIPLGVPRGPNTDKLIF | TGTGCTCTTGGGGAGTCTATTATCCCCCTAGGCGTCCCCCGGGGACCTAACACCGATAAACTCATCTTT